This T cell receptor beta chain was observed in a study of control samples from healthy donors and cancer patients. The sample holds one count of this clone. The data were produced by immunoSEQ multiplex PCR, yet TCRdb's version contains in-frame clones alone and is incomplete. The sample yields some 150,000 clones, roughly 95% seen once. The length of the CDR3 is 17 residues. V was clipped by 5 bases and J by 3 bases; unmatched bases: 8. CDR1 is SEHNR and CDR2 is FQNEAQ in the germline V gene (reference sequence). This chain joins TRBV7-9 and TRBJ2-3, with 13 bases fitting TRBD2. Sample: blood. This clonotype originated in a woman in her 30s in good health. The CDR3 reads CASSPRTSGRWTDTQYF. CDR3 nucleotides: TGTGCCAGCAGCCCGAGGACTAGCGGGAGATGGACAGATACGCAGTATTTT.